This paragraph covers one TCR beta chain sequence. With V trimmed by 6 bases and J by 4 bases, 5 bases remained unmatched. The CDR3 spans 13 residues. Germline CDR1 and CDR2: MNHEY and SVGAGI. In terms of age and location, participants ranged from roughly 18 to 100 years and lived in fewer than 30 US areas. Clinical histories supplied by participants themselves formed the basis of cohort assignment. In the original analysis: Reference gene primer amplification gave estimated nucleated cell counts. The table came from immunoSEQ multiplex PCR; TCRdb's copy has only in-frame clones and leaves some out. That table gives V, J and clone size, and the DNA gave D and trimming. This sample has approximately 490,000 clones; less than 90% occur once, and the top ten carry around 8%. This specimen belongs to a study of blood T cell repertoires in COVID-19. Study-wide context: Samples representing acute and convalescent COVID-19 were sourced from the United States, Italy and Spain.

The receptor was isolated from a woman in her sixties who had recovered from COVID-19. The chain recombines TRBV6-5 with TRBJ1-2; 7 bases line up with TRBD1. The sample taken for sequencing was PBMCs or T cells enriched from blood (not recorded which). The CDR3 spells CASRETGLYGYTF. The CDR3 nucleotides are TGTGCCAGCAGGGAGACAGGGCTCTATGGCTACACCTTC.